The subject of this entry is one T cell receptor beta chain. These data come from a study of blood T cell repertoires in COVID-19. Study-level background: Italy, Spain and the United States were the sources of the convalescent and acute COVID-19 samples. Sources were T cells, B-cell-depleted T cells, or PBMCs; the material itself was cDNA or gDNA.

Looked up from germline, CDR1 is SGDLS and CDR2 is YYNGEE. This CDR3 comprises 14 residues. V gave up 4 bases and J gave up 10 bases; unmatched junction bases: 7. In the original processing: The assay estimated nucleated cells by amplifying reference gene primers. Here immunoSEQ multiplex PCR was the method, and the copy in TCRdb shows in-frame clones only, minus some. That table supplies the V and J calls and clone size; D and trimming were determined from the DNA. The table includes roughly 52,000 clones, approximately 85% detected once. Input material: peripheral blood. The sequence was obtained from a human donor in a cohort sampled during active COVID-19. The gene calls are TRBV9 and TRBJ1-6; TRBD1 agrees at 8 bases. The CDR3 DNA reads TGTGCCAGCAGCCACGACAGGGGTGAATCACCCCTCCACTTT. Protein: CASSHDRGESPLHF.